The T cell receptor beta chain described here comes from a study of blood T cell repertoires in COVID-19. Study-level information: Sites in the United States, Italy and Spain provided acute and convalescent COVID-19 samples.

This CDR3 region has 16 residues. Germline CDR1 and CDR2: MDHEN and SYDVKM. Trimming took off 5 bases at V and 4 bases at J, with 19 bases between the two ends. As originally analysed: Reference gene primer amplification in the assay estimated nucleated cell counts. The repertoire was sequenced with immunoSEQ multiplex PCR; TCRdb's copy has only in-frame clones and lacks some. V and J calls and clone size follow that table, whereas D and trimming were derived from the DNA. The table includes roughly 200,000 clones, roughly 89% detected once. This sequence was found in a man aged 35 to 55 with acute or convalescent COVID-19. The sequenced sample was peripheral blood. This chain uses TRBV28 with TRBJ2-3; a possible D gene is TRBD1 (6 bases). CDR3 loop: CASSPPRQGMADTQYF. DNA for the CDR3: TGTGCCAGCAGTCCCCCCCGGCAGGGGATGGCAGATACGCAGTATTTT.